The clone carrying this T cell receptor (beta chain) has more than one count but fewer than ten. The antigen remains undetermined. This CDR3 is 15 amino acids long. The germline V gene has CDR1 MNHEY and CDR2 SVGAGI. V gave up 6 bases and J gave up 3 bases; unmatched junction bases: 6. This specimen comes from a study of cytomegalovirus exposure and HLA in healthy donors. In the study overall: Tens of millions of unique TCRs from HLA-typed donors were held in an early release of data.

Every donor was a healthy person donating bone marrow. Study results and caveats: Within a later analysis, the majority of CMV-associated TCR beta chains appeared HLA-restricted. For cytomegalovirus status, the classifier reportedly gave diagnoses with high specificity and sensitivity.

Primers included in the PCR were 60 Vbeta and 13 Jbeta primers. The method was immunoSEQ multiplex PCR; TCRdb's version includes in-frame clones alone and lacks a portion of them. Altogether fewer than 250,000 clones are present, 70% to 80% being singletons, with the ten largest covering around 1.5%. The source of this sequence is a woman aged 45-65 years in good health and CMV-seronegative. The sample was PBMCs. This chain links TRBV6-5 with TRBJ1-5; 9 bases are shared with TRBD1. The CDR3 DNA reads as TGTGCCAGCAGACCGGACAGGGGTGACAATCAGCCCCAGCATTTT. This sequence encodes CASRPDRGDNQPQHF.